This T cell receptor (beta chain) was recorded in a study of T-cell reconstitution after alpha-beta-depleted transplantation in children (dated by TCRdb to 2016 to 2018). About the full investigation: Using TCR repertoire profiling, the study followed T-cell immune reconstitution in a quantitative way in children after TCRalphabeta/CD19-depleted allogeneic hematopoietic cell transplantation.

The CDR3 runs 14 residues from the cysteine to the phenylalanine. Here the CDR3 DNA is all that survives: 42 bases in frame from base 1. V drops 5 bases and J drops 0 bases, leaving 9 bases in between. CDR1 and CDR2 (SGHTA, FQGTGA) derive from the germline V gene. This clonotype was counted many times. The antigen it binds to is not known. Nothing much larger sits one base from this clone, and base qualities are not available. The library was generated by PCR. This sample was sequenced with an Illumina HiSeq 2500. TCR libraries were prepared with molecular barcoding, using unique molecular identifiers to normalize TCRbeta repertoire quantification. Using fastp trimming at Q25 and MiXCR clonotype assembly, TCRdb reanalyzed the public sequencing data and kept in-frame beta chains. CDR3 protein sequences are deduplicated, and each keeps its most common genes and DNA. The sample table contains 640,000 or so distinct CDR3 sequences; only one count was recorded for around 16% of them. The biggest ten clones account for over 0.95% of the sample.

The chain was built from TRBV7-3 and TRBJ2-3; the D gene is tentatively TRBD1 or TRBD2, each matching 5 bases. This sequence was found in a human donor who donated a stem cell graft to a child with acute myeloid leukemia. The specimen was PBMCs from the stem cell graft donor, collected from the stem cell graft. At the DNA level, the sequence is TGTGCCAGCAGCCCGGGACGGAGCACAGATACGCAGTATTTT. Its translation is CASSPGRSTDTQYF.